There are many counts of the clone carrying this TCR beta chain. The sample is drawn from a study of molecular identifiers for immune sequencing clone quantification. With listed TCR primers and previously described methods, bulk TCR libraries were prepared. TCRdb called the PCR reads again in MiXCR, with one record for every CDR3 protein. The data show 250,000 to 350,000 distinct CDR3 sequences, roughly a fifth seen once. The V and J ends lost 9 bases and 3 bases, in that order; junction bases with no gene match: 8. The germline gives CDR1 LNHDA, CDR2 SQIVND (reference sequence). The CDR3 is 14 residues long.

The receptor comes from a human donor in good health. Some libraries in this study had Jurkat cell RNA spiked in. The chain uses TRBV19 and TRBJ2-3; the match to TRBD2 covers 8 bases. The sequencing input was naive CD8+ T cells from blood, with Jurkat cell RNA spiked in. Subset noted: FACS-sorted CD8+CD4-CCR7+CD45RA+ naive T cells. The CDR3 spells CASTAGVMTDTQYF. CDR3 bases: TGTGCCAGCACAGCGGGGGTTATGACAGATACGCAGTATTTT. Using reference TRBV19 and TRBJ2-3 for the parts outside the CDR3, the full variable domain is DGGITQSPKYLFRKEGQNVTLSCEQNLNHDAMYWYRQDPGQGLRLIYYSQIVNDFQKGDIAEGYSVSREKKESFPLTVTSAQKNPTAFYLCASTAGVMTDTQYFGPGTRLTVL.